This record looks at one TCR beta chain sequence and its context. TCR beta chains were sequenced at survey level with immunoSEQ. Assay used: immunoSEQ multiplex PCR; TCRdb lists only in-frame clones, some missing. The sample shows around 50,000 clones, just over 90% of them seen only once. The V gene's germline CDR1 is LNHDA and CDR2 SQIVND (reference sequence). CDR3 size: 17 residues. Between the trimmed V and J ends, which lost 3 bases and 8 bases, there was a span of 20 bases. The genes are TRBV19 and TRBJ1-6, with D possibly TRBD1 on 5 matching bases. The source material was PBMCs. The receptor's source is a man aged 35 to 55 with rheumatoid arthritis. The CDR3 sequence: CASSIFDANRGDSPLHF. CDR3 nucleotides: TGTGCCAGTAGTATCTTCGACGCAAACAGAGGGGATTCACCCCTCCACTTT.